A selection of T cell receptor beta chains follows, all from one sample in a study of shared T cell receptors in the human thymus. Assay used: immunoSEQ multiplex PCR; TCRdb lists only in-frame clones, some missing. The profile shows hundreds of thousands of clones, around 89% of them singletons. These data also featured in a second study, about human thymus T cells.

The sequenced material came from thymocytes. Receptor source: a boy under three years old with a congenital heart defect. Each CDR3 is given with its conserved first and last residue. The D gene is left open where the match is weak. A clone size is listed for some rows: how often the clone was seen (once, few, many), or a class if it is expanded.

cdr3_aa: CASSYPDRNYGYTF
cdr3_nt: TGTGCCAGCAGTTACCCGGACAGGAACTATGGCTACACCTTC
clone_size: few
v_call: TRBV6-6
d_call: TRBD1
j_call: TRBJ1-2

cdr3_aa: CSVEDNYNEQFF
cdr3_nt: TGCAGCGTTGAAGACAACTACAATGAGCAGTTCTTC
clone_size: .
v_call: TRBV29-1
d_call: .
j_call: TRBJ2-1

cdr3_aa: CASSQVSGGYYGYTF
cdr3_nt: TGCGCCAGCAGCCAAGTTTCAGGGGGATACTATGGCTACACCTTC
clone_size: .
v_call: TRBV4-3
d_call: TRBD1
j_call: TRBJ1-2

cdr3_aa: CASGLPGRDRGYEQFF
cdr3_nt: TGTGCTAGTGGTTTGCCGGGGCGGGACCGGGGTTATGAGCAGTTCTTC
clone_size: .
v_call: TRBV12-5
d_call: .
j_call: TRBJ2-1

cdr3_aa: CASSPRHLNYGYTF
cdr3_nt: TGTGCCAGCAGTCCCCGACACCTCAACTATGGCTACACCTTC
clone_size: .
v_call: TRBV27
d_call: .
j_call: TRBJ1-2

cdr3_aa: CASSSGTSGRAFAYEQYF
cdr3_nt: TGTGCCAGCAGCTCCGGGACTAGCGGGAGGGCCTTTGCCTACGAGCAGTACTTC
clone_size: .
v_call: TRBV7-6
d_call: TRBD2
j_call: TRBJ2-7

cdr3_aa: CASSETRDIWDQPQHF
cdr3_nt: TGTGCCAGCAGTGAAACACGAGACATATGGGATCAGCCCCAGCATTTT
clone_size: .
v_call: TRBV6-1
d_call: .
j_call: TRBJ1-5

cdr3_aa: CASSQGSAQRPGANVLTF
cdr3_nt: TGTGCCAGCAGCCAAGGATCAGCCCAGCGGCCTGGGGCCAACGTCCTGACTTTC
clone_size: .
v_call: TRBV4-2
d_call: .
j_call: TRBJ2-6

cdr3_aa: CASSLADSLSEQYF
cdr3_nt: TGCGCCAGCAGCTTGGCCGACAGCCTGTCAGAGCAGTACTTC
clone_size: .
v_call: TRBV5-1
d_call: .
j_call: TRBJ2-5

cdr3_aa: CASSLGGRASEQYF
cdr3_nt: TGTGCCAGCAGTTTGGGCGGGAGGGCCAGTGAGCAGTACTTC
clone_size: .
v_call: TRBV28
d_call: TRBD2
j_call: TRBJ2-7

cdr3_aa: CASSLAPKGGVDEQYF
cdr3_nt: TGTGCCAGCAGCTTGGCCCCTAAAGGGGGCGTCGACGAGCAGTACTTC
clone_size: .
v_call: TRBV5-6
d_call: TRBD1
j_call: TRBJ2-7

cdr3_aa: CASSLRLAGDTQYF
cdr3_nt: TGTGCCAGCAGCCTCCGACTAGCAGGAGATACGCAGTATTTT
clone_size: once
v_call: TRBV14
d_call: TRBD2
j_call: TRBJ2-3

cdr3_aa: CASSSCWTSGSRMEETQYF
cdr3_nt: TGCGCCAGCAGCTCCTGCTGGACTAGCGGGAGCAGGATGGAGGAGACCCAGTACTTC
clone_size: .
v_call: TRBV5-1
d_call: TRBD2
j_call: TRBJ2-5

cdr3_aa: CASSQDLLAGLSFYEQYF
cdr3_nt: TGCGCCAGCAGCCAAGATCTACTAGCGGGACTTTCTTTCTACGAGCAGTACTTC
clone_size: .
v_call: TRBV4-3
d_call: TRBD2
j_call: TRBJ2-7

cdr3_aa: CASSFNSGRDYYEQYF
cdr3_nt: TGTGCCAGCAGTTTCAACAGCGGGAGGGATTACTACGAGCAGTACTTC
clone_size: .
v_call: TRBV6-5
d_call: TRBD2
j_call: TRBJ2-7

cdr3_aa: CSDLSPTGGDNEQFF
cdr3_nt: TGCAGCGACCTGTCCCCGACAGGGGGGGACAATGAGCAGTTCTTC
clone_size: .
v_call: TRBV29-1
d_call: TRBD1
j_call: TRBJ2-1

cdr3_aa: CASKAGQLNQPQHF
cdr3_nt: TGTGCCAGCAAGGCGGGACAGTTGAATCAGCCCCAGCATTTT
clone_size: .
v_call: TRBV2
d_call: TRBD1
j_call: TRBJ1-5

cdr3_aa: CATRRGYKREGRGTGELFF
cdr3_nt: TGTGCCACCAGGAGAGGATACAAAAGGGAGGGAAGGGGTACCGGGGAGCTGTTTTTT
clone_size: .
v_call: TRBV15
d_call: TRBD2
j_call: TRBJ2-2

cdr3_aa: CASSQGNEQFF
cdr3_nt: TGTGCCAGCAGCCAGGGAAATGAGCAGTTCTTC
clone_size: .
v_call: TRBV11-2
d_call: .
j_call: TRBJ2-1

cdr3_aa: CASKTPVALGIHNYGYTF
cdr3_nt: TGTGCCAGCAAGACACCAGTCGCCCTCGGGATCCATAACTATGGCTACACCTTC
clone_size: .
v_call: TRBV6-4
d_call: .
j_call: TRBJ1-2

cdr3_aa: CASSQRQGGTDEQYF
cdr3_nt: TGTGCCAGCAGCCAAAGACAGGGCGGCACCGACGAGCAGTACTTC
clone_size: .
v_call: TRBV7-2
d_call: TRBD1
j_call: TRBJ2-7

cdr3_aa: CAISPVAAALRETQYF
cdr3_nt: TGTGCCATCAGCCCGGTCGCGGCGGCCCTGCGGGAGACCCAGTACTTC
clone_size: .
v_call: TRBV10-3
d_call: .
j_call: TRBJ2-5

cdr3_aa: CASSFGGPTEAFF
cdr3_nt: TGTGCCAGCAGCTTCGGAGGGCCCACTGAAGCTTTCTTT
clone_size: .
v_call: TRBV5-5
d_call: .
j_call: TRBJ1-1

cdr3_aa: CASSAPSIRDTREQYF
cdr3_nt: TGTGCCAGCTCAGCCCCCTCAATCCGGGACACCAGAGAGCAGTACTTC
clone_size: .
v_call: TRBV18
d_call: .
j_call: TRBJ2-7

cdr3_aa: CASRTRWSYEQYF
cdr3_nt: TGTGCCAGCCGGACAAGGTGGTCCTACGAGCAGTACTTC
clone_size: .
v_call: TRBV6-5
d_call: .
j_call: TRBJ2-7

cdr3_aa: CASKGGFQSSYEQYF
cdr3_nt: TGTGCCAGCAAGGGAGGGTTCCAGAGCTCCTACGAGCAGTACTTC
clone_size: .
v_call: TRBV5-5
d_call: TRBD2
j_call: TRBJ2-7

cdr3_aa: CASSPPHRGTYNEQFF
cdr3_nt: TGTGCCAGCAGTCCGCCCCATCGGGGGACCTACAATGAGCAGTTCTTC
clone_size: .
v_call: TRBV27
d_call: .
j_call: TRBJ2-1

cdr3_aa: CASRDSTNGYTF
cdr3_nt: TGTGCCAGCAGGGACAGTACAAATGGCTACACCTTC
clone_size: .
v_call: TRBV6-4
d_call: .
j_call: TRBJ1-2

cdr3_aa: CASQGGLDCFGELFF
cdr3_nt: TGTGCCTCTCAAGGGGGACTAGATTGCTTCGGGGAGCTGTTTTTT
clone_size: .
v_call: TRBV30
d_call: TRBD2
j_call: TRBJ2-2

cdr3_aa: CASSYSLGLYEQYF
cdr3_nt: TGTGCCAGCAGTTACTCTCTTGGACTCTACGAGCAGTACTTC
clone_size: .
v_call: TRBV6-6
d_call: .
j_call: TRBJ2-7

cdr3_aa: CASSQGQPGTYGYTF
cdr3_nt: TGCGCCAGCAGCCAAGGACAGCCCGGGACTTATGGCTACACCTTC
clone_size: .
v_call: TRBV4-3
d_call: .
j_call: TRBJ1-2

cdr3_aa: CASSARTKDEQFF
cdr3_nt: TGCGCCAGCAGTGCTAGAACGAAGGATGAGCAGTTCTTC
clone_size: .
v_call: TRBV10-1
d_call: .
j_call: TRBJ2-1

cdr3_aa: CASSVRITSGIAEQYF
cdr3_nt: TGTGCCAGCAGCGTCCGTATCACTAGCGGGATTGCCGAGCAGTACTTC
clone_size: .
v_call: TRBV9
d_call: TRBD2
j_call: TRBJ2-7

cdr3_aa: CASSGPGNSYNEQFF
cdr3_nt: TGTGCCAGCAGTGGACCAGGAAACTCCTACAATGAGCAGTTCTTC
clone_size: .
v_call: TRBV6-1
d_call: .
j_call: TRBJ2-1

cdr3_aa: CASSTPGQVRPYEKLFF
cdr3_nt: TGTGCCAGCAGTACGCCGGGACAGGTCCGCCCGTATGAAAAACTGTTTTTT
clone_size: .
v_call: TRBV28
d_call: TRBD1
j_call: TRBJ1-4

cdr3_aa: CASSQEEGGTTDTQYF
cdr3_nt: TGCGCCAGCAGCCAAGAGGAGGGCGGGACCACAGATACGCAGTATTTT
clone_size: once
v_call: TRBV4-1
d_call: .
j_call: TRBJ2-3

cdr3_aa: CASSFQVADTQYF
cdr3_nt: TGTGCCAGCAGTTTTCAGGTAGCAGATACGCAGTATTTT
clone_size: .
v_call: TRBV27
d_call: .
j_call: TRBJ2-3

cdr3_aa: CAWSFNREDEAFF
cdr3_nt: TGTGCCTGGAGTTTTAACAGGGAAGATGAAGCTTTCTTT
clone_size: once
v_call: TRBV30
d_call: .
j_call: TRBJ1-1

cdr3_aa: CASSIAGRAYNEQFF
cdr3_nt: TGTGCCAGCAGCATAGCGGGCAGGGCCTACAATGAGCAGTTCTTC
clone_size: .
v_call: TRBV7-3
d_call: TRBD2
j_call: TRBJ2-1

cdr3_aa: CASSLRASGRADTQYF
cdr3_nt: TGTGCCAGCAGTTTACGGGCTAGCGGGAGGGCAGATACGCAGTATTTT
clone_size: .
v_call: TRBV28
d_call: TRBD2
j_call: TRBJ2-3

cdr3_aa: CASGRLAGAPYEQYF
cdr3_nt: TGTGCCAGCGGGAGACTAGCGGGAGCCCCCTACGAGCAGTACTTC
clone_size: .
v_call: TRBV6-1
d_call: TRBD2
j_call: TRBJ2-7

cdr3_aa: CASKGAGGNTIYF
cdr3_nt: TGTGCCAGCAAAGGGGCAGGAGGAAACACCATATATTTT
clone_size: .
v_call: TRBV28
d_call: .
j_call: TRBJ1-3